Below, one T cell receptor beta chain is given with its context. This record belongs to a study of sequential checkpoint blockade in melanoma. Study in general: Randomization was 1:1 between first-line nivolumab→ipilimumab and ipilimumab→nivolumab. Each arm's sequence ended with maintenance nivolumab.

The protocol was immunoSEQ multiplex PCR, while the TCRdb copy is restricted to in-frame clones and leaves out a portion. The profile covers about 14,000 clones, with roughly 86% appearing a single time and around a quarter taken by the ten largest. Treatment here: randomized to nivolumab then ipilimumab (arm A) or the reverse (arm B). Patients had received no earlier DNA-damaging chemotherapy. PBMC sorting kept live CD3+CD8+ cells without CD19 or CD56. The CDR3 consists of 15 residues. Germline CDR1 SGHRS, CDR2 YFSETQ. V lost 2 bases to trimming and J lost 1 base; unmatched junction nucleotides: 6. The sequencing here drew on CD8+ T cells sorted from blood (inferred from file names), taken from a patient given nivolumab and ipilimumab in sequence. This TCR derives from a human donor with melanoma. The rearrangement joins TRBV5-1 to TRBJ2-7, with 7 bases that match TRBD1. The chain's CDR3 is CASSFRQGLSYEQYF. CDR3 DNA: TGCGCCAGCAGCTTCAGACAGGGCCTATCCTACGAGCAGTACTTC.